This T cell receptor (beta chain) stems from a study of graft-versus-host responses after intestinal transplantation. Study information: In this cohort, recipients had multivisceral, liver-intestinal, or isolated intestinal transplants. Anti-thymocyte globulin induction, then tacrolimus and steroids for about three years, went to all recipients.

Data came from immunoSEQ multiplex PCR; TCRdb stores just in-frame clones and leaves some out. The table shows roughly 6,000 clones, with more than 55% occurring only once. This CDR3 comprises 15 residues. Germline CDR1 reads MGHDK; CDR2 reads SYGVNS. V lost 0 bases and J lost 8, with 11 bases in between. Grafts had their tissue processed, releasing intraepithelial and lamina propria lymphocytes. This clone was seen a single time. Antigen: not known. Points from the study as a whole: Circulating GvH clone levels at their peak were associated with HvG declines (early post-transplant). Researchers found GvH clones in recipient marrow, and some showed up first in ileum or blood.

The chain combines TRBV25-1 with TRBJ1-6; D not certain. Sequencing used ileum tissue, obtained roughly 290 days after intestinal transplant. The sequence derives from a human patient who received an intestinal transplant, so some T cells may come from the graft donor. This CDR3 reads CASSEYGGGDSPLHF. For the CDR3, the DNA is TGTGCCAGCAGTGAATACGGCGGCGGAGATTCACCCCTCCACTTT. Full variable domain (outside the CDR3, taken from reference TRBV25-1 and TRBJ1-6): EADIYQTPRYLVIGTGKKITLECSQTMGHDKMYWYQQDPGMELHLIHYSYGVNSTEKGDLSSESTVSRIRTEHFPLTLESARPSHTSQYLCASSEYGGGDSPLHFGNGTRLTVT.